The 27 T cell receptor beta chains presented below share a single source sample, sequenced in a study of blood T cell repertoires in COVID-19. Some clones are missing from TCRdb's copy, which holds only in-frame ones; the method was immunoSEQ multiplex PCR. The table has 250,000 to 300,000 clones, approximately 85% seen once. The sequenced sample consisted of PBMCs or T cells enriched from blood (not recorded which). All receptors come from a woman younger than 45 who had recovered from COVID-19.

The chain combines TRBV2 with TRBJ2-1; 7 bases map to TRBD2. After removal of 7 bases from V and 9 bases from J, the junction contained 12 bases not matched to a gene. The germline V gene encodes CDR1 SNHLY and CDR2 FYNNEI. CDR3 length: 14 amino acids. The CDR3 DNA reads as TGTGCCAGCATCTTAGGCGGGGGTAGGAGTGAGCAGTTCTTC. As protein: CASILGGGRSEQFF.

This sequence joins TRBV7-2 and TRBJ2-3; 8 nucleotides agree with TRBD1. CDR3 length equals 16 residues. Germline CDR1 is SGHTA and CDR2 is FQGNSA. J was trimmed by 4 bases and V by 5 bases; bases with no gene match: 11. For the CDR3, the DNA is TGTGCCAGCAGCCCAGGACAGGGTGTGGGCCCAGATACGCAGTATTTT. Amino acid sequence: CASSPGQGVGPDTQYF.

The rearrangement links TRBV3-1 (or the pseudogene TRBV3-2) to TRBJ1-6; 12 bases line up with TRBD1. CDR1 LGHDT and CDR2 YNNKEL come from the germline V gene (reference sequence). The CDR3 is 16 amino acids. The trim removed 4 bases at V and 9 bases at J, leaving 7 bases unmatched. In DNA, the CDR3 is TGTGCCAGCAGCCTATTCGGGACAGGGGGCGGTTCACCCCTCCACTTT. Translated: CASSLFGTGGGSPLHF.

The sample holds a few counts of this clone. The J gene is TRBJ1-1, the V gene TRBV10-3; 10 bases are shared with TRBD1. The CDR3 extends over 14 amino acids. With 4 bases clipped from V and 7 bases from J, the junction kept 6 bases outside the gene matches. CDR1 and CDR2 (germline): ENHRY, SYGVKD. In nucleotides, the CDR3 is TGTGCCATCAGTGTGCGTGGACAGGGGGGTGAAGCTTTCTTT. Translating it yields CAISVRGQGGEAFF.

Of note for this clone: The germline gene is not matched at one end of the junction; a read error may be the cause. The CDR3 here is CATSSGSRETQYF. DNA of the CDR3: TGTGCCACCAGCTCAGGGTCAAGGGAGACCCAGTACTTC. V usage is TRBV5-6 and J usage is TRBJ2-5; a possible D gene is TRBD1 (5 bases). The CDR3 covers 13 residues. CDR1 and CDR2 from the germline V gene are SGHDT and YYEEEE.

The CDR3: CASSSPSGTEYHQPQHF. In DNA, the CDR3 is TGTGCCAGCAGTTCTCCCTCCGGGACAGAATACCATCAGCCCCAGCATTTT. The J gene is TRBJ1-5, the V gene TRBV28; 7 nucleotides match TRBD1. J was trimmed by 5 bases and V by 4 bases; bases with no gene match: 14. The CDR3 has 17 amino acids. CDR1 and CDR2 from the germline V gene are MDHEN and SYDVKM. The full variable domain, in which reference TRBV28 and TRBJ1-5 provide the parts outside the CDR3, is DVKVTQSSRYLVKRTGEKVFLECVQDMDHENMFWYRQDPGLGLRLIYFSYDVKMKEKGDIPEGYSVSREKKERFSLILESASTNQTSMYLCASSSPSGTEYHQPQHFGDGTRLSIL.

The rearrangement links TRBV7-9 to TRBJ2-3, with TRBD2 matching over 10 bases. The V gene end was trimmed by 0 bases and the J gene end by 6 bases; junction bases not matched to a gene: 12. CDR1 is SEHNR and CDR2 is FQNEAQ in the germline V gene (reference sequence). The CDR3 totals 18 residues. The CDR3 is CASSLAGLAGVGLDTQYF. The CDR3 DNA reads TGTGCCAGCAGCTTAGCGGGGCTAGCGGGAGTGGGCTTGGATACGCAGTATTTT.

V and J are TRBV5-1 and TRBJ2-1; maybe TRBD2 (6 bases). There are 13 residues in the CDR3. With 4 bases removed from V and 6 bases from J, the gap between germline ends came to 11 bases. CDR1 SGHRS and CDR2 YFSETQ come from the germline V gene. CDR3 sequence: CASSTYSGNEQFF. In DNA, the CDR3 is TGCGCCAGCAGCACCTATAGCGGCAATGAGCAGTTCTTC.

The V call is TRBV4-2, the J call TRBJ1-4; maybe TRBD1 (5 bases). Germline-derived CDR1 and CDR2 are LGHNA and YNFKEQ. The CDR3 sequence is 15 residues long. V shed 1 base and J shed 5 bases, with 11 bases lying between them. The CDR3 protein is CASSQGQSVNEKLFF. The CDR3 DNA reads as TGTGCCAGCAGCCAAGGACAGTCTGTAAATGAAAAACTGTTTTTT.

The chain combines TRBV9 with TRBJ2-1, with 8 bases lining up with TRBD2. Germline values: CDR1 SGDLS, CDR2 YYNGEE. This CDR3 is 15 amino acids long. With V trimmed by 2 bases and J by 8 bases, 9 bases remained unmatched. CDR3 nucleotides: TGTGCCAGCAGCGTGTCAGCGGGGGTGAGCGATGAGCAGTTCTTC. This gives the protein CASSVSAGVSDEQFF.

The J gene is TRBJ2-5, the V gene TRBV28; D call uncertain. Trimming stripped 3 bases from V and 6 bases from J, with 11 bases between. The germline V gene encodes CDR1 MDHEN and CDR2 SYDVKM. The CDR3 sequence is 13 residues long. Here the CDR3 reads CASSFVFEKTQYF. Here the CDR3 DNA reads TGTGCCAGCAGTTTTGTTTTCGAGAAGACCCAGTACTTC.

V gene TRBV19 combines with J gene TRBJ1-6, with D perhaps matching TRBD1 (6 bases). Germline-derived CDR1 and CDR2 are LNHDA and SQIVND (reference sequence). Trimming removed 5 bases at V and 0 bases at J, with 17 bases between. CDR3 length: 18 residues. The CDR3 reads CASSFSLTGSSYNSPLHF. As DNA, the CDR3 is TGTGCCAGTAGTTTCTCTCTGACAGGCAGCTCCTATAATTCACCCCTCCACTTT. Using reference TRBV19 and TRBJ1-6 for the parts outside the CDR3, the full variable domain is DGGITQSPKYLFRKEGQNVTLSCEQNLNHDAMYWYRQDPGQGLRLIYYSQIVNDFQKGDIAEGYSVSREKKESFPLTVTSAQKNPTAFYLCASSFSLTGSSYNSPLHFGNGTRLTVT.

This clone was counted a single time. The genes are TRBV15 and TRBJ1-5; D possibly corresponds to TRBD1 (5 bases). Deletions cut 0 bases from V and 6 bases from J, with 12 bases between. The germline V gene has CDR1 LNHNV and CDR2 YYDKDF (reference sequence). This CDR3 contains 15 residues. CDR3 in amino acids: CATSRDRGGIQPQHF. The CDR3 coding sequence is TGTGCCACCAGCAGAGACCGGGGGGGAATTCAGCCCCAGCATTTT.

This chain joins TRBV6-5 and TRBJ1-2; D unresolved. Trimming removed 7 bases from V and 12 bases from J, with 21 bases in between. Germline V CDR1 and CDR2: MNHEY, SVGAGI. This CDR3 contains 13 residues. The CDR3 DNA is TGTGCCAGCAATCTGCTGGAAGGGAGGTTTGACACCTTC. Translated, it gives CASNLLEGRFDTF.

The genes are TRBV30 and TRBJ2-2; TRBD1 might be the D (5 bases). Germline V gives CDR1 GTSNPN, CDR2 SVGIG (reference sequence). This CDR3 has 16 residues. V lost 0 bases and J lost 4, with 15 bases in between. CDR3 sequence (DNA): TGTGCCTGGAGTGTTTCCAGGGCTTATACCACCGGGGAGCTGTTTTTT. Its translation: CAWSVSRAYTTGELFF.

V gene TRBV28 combines with J gene TRBJ2-7; D not resolved. This CDR3 has 14 amino acids. V shed 4 bases and J shed 3 bases, with 13 bases lying between them. Germline V gives CDR1 MDHEN, CDR2 SYDVKM. The CDR3 spells CASSSPRTRYEQYF. The CDR3, as DNA: TGTGCCAGCAGTTCCCCTAGAACCCGCTACGAGCAGTACTTC.

This chain links TRBV4-1 with TRBJ2-7; tentatively, D is TRBD1 (6 bases). The V gene lost 2 bases and the J gene lost 3 bases, with 14 bases spanning the gap. The CDR3 has 15 residues. CDR1 is MGHRA, CDR2 YSYEKL, per germline. In DNA form, the CDR3 reads TGCGCCAGCAGCCAATCGGATCTAGGGGGCTACGAGCAGTACTTC. This translates into CASSQSDLGGYEQYF.

V usage is TRBV6-5 and J usage is TRBJ1-4, with 8 bases lining up with TRBD1. The V segment lost 8 bases and the J segment 4 bases; nucleotides outside the gene matches: 6. The CDR3 length is 14 residues. Germline CDR1 and CDR2: MNHEY and SVGAGI. Here the CDR3 DNA reads TGTGCCAGCCGGAGGACAGGGAATAATGAAAAACTGTTTTTT. It is translated as CASRRTGNNEKLFF.

V is TRBV5-4 and J is TRBJ2-2; no definite D call. V was trimmed by 4 bases and J by 5 bases, leaving 9 bases between them. Looked up from germline, CDR1 is SGHNT and CDR2 is YYREEE (reference sequence). This CDR3 is built from 13 residues. The CDR3, as DNA: TGTGCCAGCAGCCCAGTATCTACCGGGGAGCTGTTTTTT. As protein: CASSPVSTGELFF.

The chain is built from TRBV28 and TRBJ2-1; D perhaps matches TRBD2 (6 bases). This CDR3 has 17 residues. V lost 6 bases to trimming and J lost 5 bases, with 23 bases between them. CDR1 is MDHEN, CDR2 SYDVKM, per germline. The CDR3 DNA is TGTGCCAGCAGCGGGGACTGGAGTAGGGTGGGTCACAATGAGCAGTTCTTC. This encodes CASSGDWSRVGHNEQFF.

This clone has only a few counts. The chain couples TRBV6-6 to TRBJ2-1; TRBD2 matches at 13 bases. The length of the CDR3 is 19 residues. CDR1 and CDR2 from the germline V gene are MNHNY and SVGAGI (reference sequence). V dropped 5 bases and J dropped 3; count of bases not matched to a gene: 13. The CDR3 protein is CASSRGLAGALLRYNEQFF. DNA of the CDR3: TGTGCCAGCAGTCGCGGACTAGCGGGGGCTCTCCTCCGCTACAATGAGCAGTTCTTC.

This clone showed up just once. This chain joins TRBV6-5 and TRBJ2-7; 12 bases line up with TRBD2. Germline V lookup: CDR1 MNHEY, CDR2 SVGAGI. CDR3 size: 15 residues. V lost 6 bases and J lost 7; bases outside the gene matches: 10. The CDR3 DNA follows: TGTGCCAGCAGAGCTCTAGCGGGGGGGCCTGGGGAGCAGTACTTC. This gives the protein CASRALAGGPGEQYF.

This chain links TRBV10-3 with TRBJ1-1, with D possibly being TRBD1 (5 bases). V gave up 4 bases and J gave up 1 base, with 7 bases separating them. Germline V CDR1 and CDR2: ENHRY, SYGVKD. CDR3 size: 13 residues. CDR3 nucleotides: TGTGCCATCAGTGTCCAGGGGAACACTGAAGCTTTCTTT. Protein product: CAISVQGNTEAFF.

The rearrangement links TRBV19 to TRBJ1-2; TRBD1 agrees at 12 bases. Germline V CDR1 and CDR2: LNHDA, SQIVND (reference sequence). The CDR3 is made up of 18 amino acids. The V and J ends lost 2 bases and 0 bases, in that order; junction bases with no gene match: 7. The DNA for the CDR3 is TGTGCCAGTAGTATAAGGGGACAGGGGGCTCTATCTAACTATGGCTACACCTTC. This codes for CASSIRGQGALSNYGYTF.

The rearrangement joins TRBV5-6 to TRBJ1-2; 8 nucleotides match TRBD1. Trimming took 0 bases from V and 6 from J; bases not matched to a gene: 4. This CDR3 has 14 residues. Germline V gene sequence: CDR1 SGHDT, CDR2 YYEEEE. In DNA form, the CDR3 reads TGTGCCAGCAGCTTGGAGGACAGGGATCATGGCTACACCTTC. Encoded protein: CASSLEDRDHGYTF.

The V call is TRBV2, the J call TRBJ1-1; D is unresolved. The V gene lost 3 bases and the J gene lost 0 bases, with 11 bases spanning the gap. The CDR3 runs 15 residues. Germline V lookup: CDR1 SNHLY, CDR2 FYNNEI. The CDR3 sequence: CASSDVTNLNTEAFF. CDR3 DNA sequence: TGTGCCAGCAGTGATGTAACCAACTTGAACACTGAAGCTTTCTTT.

This clone appeared a single time. This chain connects TRBV6-4 to TRBJ1-6; weak D call: TRBD1 (5 bases). The CDR3 has 14 amino acids. The germline CDR1 and CDR2 sequences are MRHNA and SNTAGT. Trimming cost V 3 bases and J 7 bases, with 10 bases left between them. The CDR3: CASSERGRNSPLHF. The CDR3, as DNA: TGTGCCAGCAGTGAAAGGGGTAGGAATTCACCCCTCCACTTT.